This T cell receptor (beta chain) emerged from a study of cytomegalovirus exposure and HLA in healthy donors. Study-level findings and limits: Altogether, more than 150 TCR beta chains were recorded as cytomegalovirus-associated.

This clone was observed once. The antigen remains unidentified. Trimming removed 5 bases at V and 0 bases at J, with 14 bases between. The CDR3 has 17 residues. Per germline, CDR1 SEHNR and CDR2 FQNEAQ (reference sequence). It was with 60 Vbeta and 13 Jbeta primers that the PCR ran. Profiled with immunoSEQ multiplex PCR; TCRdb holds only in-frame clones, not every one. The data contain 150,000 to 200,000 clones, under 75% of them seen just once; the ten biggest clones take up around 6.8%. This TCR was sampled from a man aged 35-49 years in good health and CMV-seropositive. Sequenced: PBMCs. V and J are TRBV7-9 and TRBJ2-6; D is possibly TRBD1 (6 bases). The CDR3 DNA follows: TGTGCCAGCAGCGCAAGACAGGACTTCTCTGGGGCCAACGTCCTGACTTTC. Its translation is CASSARQDFSGANVLTF. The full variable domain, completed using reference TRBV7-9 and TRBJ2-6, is DTGVSQNPRHKITKRGQNVTFRCDPISEHNRLYWYRQTLGQGPEFLTYFQNEAQLEKSRLLSDRFSAERPKGSFSTLEIQRTEQGDSAMYLCASSARQDFSGANVLTFGAGSRLTVL.